Each of the 26 T cell receptor beta chains below was sequenced from the same sample in a study of identifying expanded T cells in peripheral blood. Using immunoSEQ multiplex PCR, the repertoire was profiled, and TCRdb retains in-frame clones only, with some absent. The sample contains roughly 75,000 clones, about nine tenths of which appear only once. Sequences were obtained from blood. Receptors were obtained from a person between 18 and 75 years old in good health.

V usage is TRBV25-1 and J usage is TRBJ2-3, with D tentatively TRBD2 (7 bases). V was shortened by 4 bases and J by 5 bases, with 22 bases between the two germline ends. This CDR3 has 17 amino acids. In germline, CDR1 is MGHDK, CDR2 SYGVNS. The CDR3 region is CASSAREGGRAEDTQYF. CDR3 sequence (DNA): TGTGCCAGCAGTGCGAGGGAAGGGGGGAGGGCCGAAGATACGCAGTATTTT.

CDR3 loop: CASSRISSYEQYF. CDR3 in DNA: TGTGCCAGTAGTAGGATATCTTCCTACGAGCAGTACTTC. The chain uses TRBV19 and TRBJ2-7; no definite D call. V lost 4 bases, J lost 1 base, and 8 bases lay in between. The germline CDR1 and CDR2 sequences are LNHDA and SQIVND (reference sequence). The CDR3 consists of 13 residues.

This chain connects TRBV2 to TRBJ2-5; D is ambiguous. The CDR3 contains 10 residues. The germline V and J ends were trimmed by 5 bases and 2 bases, with 0 bases remaining between them. Germline V CDR1 and CDR2: SNHLY, FYNNEI. The CDR3 protein is CASSQETQYF. The CDR3 DNA sequence: TGTGCCAGCAGTCAAGAGACCCAGTACTTC.

The chain combines TRBV2 with TRBJ2-1; perhaps TRBD1 as D (6 bases). The V end lost 7 bases, the J end lost 3 bases, and 13 bases lay between the germline ends. Germline V CDR1 and CDR2: SNHLY, FYNNEI. CDR3 length: 14 amino acids. CDR3 in DNA: TGTGCCAGCAAAGGGACATATCGCTACAATGAGCAGTTCTTC. Its protein product is CASKGTYRYNEQFF.

This chain joins TRBV7-2 and TRBJ2-2; TRBD2 might be the D (6 bases). Trimming took off 4 bases at V and 3 bases at J, with 9 bases between the two ends. Germline lookup yields CDR1 SGHTA and CDR2 FQGNSA. This CDR3 is 14 amino acids long. The CDR3 sequence is CASSSVADTGELFF. CDR3 sequence (DNA): TGTGCCAGCAGCTCCGTAGCGGACACCGGGGAGCTGTTTTTT.

The count of this clone is one. This chain joins TRBV29-1 and TRBJ2-3; D may correspond to TRBD1 or TRBD2 (6 bases each). The germline V gene encodes CDR1 SQVTM and CDR2 ANQGSEA. This CDR3 is 13 amino acids long. V lost 4 bases, J lost 4 bases, and 12 bases lay in between. CDR3 region: CSVVWGAADTQYF. CDR3 nucleotide sequence: TGCAGCGTTGTGTGGGGGGCTGCAGATACGCAGTATTTT.

The genes are TRBV9 and TRBJ2-5; tentative D call: TRBD1 (6 bases). The CDR3 consists of 16 residues. Germline loops: CDR1 SGDLS, CDR2 YYNGEE. V dropped 0 bases and J dropped 1 base, with 13 bases sitting between them. This CDR3 is CASSVAAGAFQETQYF. The CDR3 nucleotides are TGTGCCAGCAGCGTAGCGGCAGGGGCCTTCCAAGAGACCCAGTACTTC. Full variable domain (missing parts from reference TRBV9 and TRBJ2-5): DSGVTQTPKHLITATGQRVTLRCSPRSGDLSVYWYQQSLDQGLQFLIQYYNGEERAKGNILERFSAQQFPDLHSELNLSSLELGDSALYFCASSVAAGAFQETQYFGPGTRLLVL.

CDR3 sequence: CAISESRTDYGYTF. The CDR3 DNA reads TGTGCCATCAGTGAGTCCCGGACAGACTATGGCTACACCTTC. The V call is TRBV10-3, the J call TRBJ1-2, with a possible D match to TRBD1 (6 bases). The germline gives CDR1 ENHRY, CDR2 SYGVKD. V dropped 0 bases and J dropped 3 bases, with 8 bases sitting between them. This CDR3 is 14 amino acids long.

The gene calls are TRBV7-6 and TRBJ2-5; TRBD1 matches at 9 bases. CDR3 length equals 14 residues. Germline CDR1 is SGHVS and CDR2 is FNYEAQ. Trimming cost V 4 bases and J 1 base; bases outside gene matches: 1. CDR3 coding DNA: TGTGCCAGCAGCTGGGACAGGGCCCAAGAGACCCAGTACTTC. Amino acids: CASSWDRAQETQYF.

The chain is built from TRBV29-1 and TRBJ2-1; perhaps TRBD2 as D (6 bases). The CDR3 covers 14 residues. Trimming took 6 bases from V and 3 from J, leaving 15 bases between them. Germline V gives CDR1 SQVTM, CDR2 ANQGSEA. In nucleotides, the CDR3 is TGCAGCGTCGTTCGGGGGACGAACTACAATGAGCAGTTCTTC. Protein sequence: CSVVRGTNYNEQFF.

This chain connects TRBV19 to TRBJ1-5, with D maybe TRBD1 (5 bases). The CDR3 covers 15 residues. The V end lost 7 bases, the J end lost 6 bases, and 19 bases lay between the germline ends. CDR1 is LNHDA and CDR2 is SQIVND in the germline V gene (reference sequence). CDR3 region: CASTLGGFGTQPQHF. The CDR3 nucleotides read TGTGCCAGTACCCTCGGGGGGTTCGGTACTCAGCCCCAGCATTTT.

This chain connects TRBV6-5 to TRBJ1-3, with D perhaps TRBD1 (5 bases). Trimming took 4 bases from V and 2 from J, leaving 12 bases between them. Looked up from germline, CDR1 is MNHEY and CDR2 is SVGAGI. The CDR3 totals 15 residues. CDR3 nucleotide sequence: TGTGCCAGCAGTTTTACATCGGGACCTGGAAACACCATATATTTT. It encodes CASSFTSGPGNTIYF.

This sequence joins TRBV5-4 and TRBJ1-1; D may be TRBD1 (5 bases). The germline V and J ends were trimmed by 3 bases and 1 base, with 10 bases remaining between them. The CDR3 is 14 residues long. Germline values: CDR1 SGHNT, CDR2 YYREEE (reference sequence). The CDR3 nucleotides read TGTGCCAGCAGCTGGGGGGGAGGGAACACTGAAGCTTTCTTT. Residues: CASSWGGGNTEAFF.

The chain combines TRBV10-1 with TRBJ2-2; D is tentatively TRBD1 or TRBD2 (5 bases each). Germline V gives CDR1 WNHNN, CDR2 SYGVQD (reference sequence). This CDR3 has 17 amino acids. V shed 2 bases and J shed 1 base, with 14 bases lying between them. CDR3 residues: CASSERLGPWNTGELFF. In nucleotides, the CDR3 is TGCGCCAGCAGTGAGCGGTTGGGACCCTGGAACACCGGGGAGCTGTTTTTT.

The V and J genes are TRBV11-3 and TRBJ2-5; 8 positions match TRBD2. CDR3 length: 15 residues. Germline CDR1 SGHNT, CDR2 YENEEA. The junction had 12 bases not matched to a gene; V was cut back by 5 bases and J by 7 bases. In DNA, the CDR3 is TGTGCCAGCAGCCAAACTAGCGGCCCGCGGGGGACCCAGTACTTC. It yields the protein CASSQTSGPRGTQYF.

This chain joins TRBV27 and TRBJ2-5, with D possibly being TRBD1 or TRBD2 (5 bases each). The CDR3 runs 12 residues. Trimming pared 8 bases from V and 5 bases from J, leaving 12 bases between. Germline V gene lookup returns CDR1 MNHEY and CDR2 SMNVEV (reference sequence). CDR3 protein: CASGGAGETQYF. CDR3 in DNA: TGTGCCAGCGGGGGAGCCGGCGAGACCCAGTACTTC.

This chain connects TRBV5-5 to TRBJ2-7, with D tentatively TRBD1 or TRBD2 (5 bases each). The CDR3 totals 13 residues. V dropped 0 bases and J dropped 4 bases, with 8 bases sitting between them. Germline-derived CDR1 and CDR2 are SGHKS and YYEKEE (reference sequence). In DNA form, the CDR3 reads TGTGCCAGCAGCTTGGACAGGAGGTACGAGCAGTACTTC. It yields the protein CASSLDRRYEQYF.

The V and J genes are TRBV30 and TRBJ1-6; TRBD1 matches at 8 bases. The CDR3 length is 14 residues. The germline CDR1 and CDR2 sequences are GTSNPN and SVGIG (reference sequence). V lost 0 bases to trimming and J lost 7 bases; unmatched junction nucleotides: 2. In nucleotides, the CDR3 is TGTGCCTGGAGTGTCGGGACAGGCAATTCACCCCTCCACTTT. It yields the protein CAWSVGTGNSPLHF.

The chain couples TRBV7-8 to TRBJ1-1; the D is unclear. Germline loops: CDR1 SGHVS, CDR2 FQNEAQ. Trimming left V 5 bases short and J 4 bases short, with 14 bases between. This CDR3 has 14 amino acids. CDR3 loop: CASSPALGRTEAFF. CDR3 nucleotides: TGTGCCAGCAGCCCAGCCCTAGGCCGCACTGAAGCTTTCTTT.

This chain connects TRBV6-6 to TRBJ1-2; 8 bases fit TRBD1. With V trimmed by 6 bases and J by 9 bases, 6 bases remained unmatched. CDR1 and CDR2 from the germline V gene are MNHNY and SVGAGI (reference sequence). The CDR3 has 12 amino acids. CDR3 nucleotide sequence: TGTGCCAGCAGCAGACAGGGGAGTCGCTACACCTTC. Encoded protein: CASSRQGSRYTF.

The chain carries TRBV29-1 and TRBJ2-7, with D perhaps TRBD1 or TRBD2 (6 bases each). V dropped 5 bases and J dropped 4 bases, with 15 bases sitting between them. This CDR3 has 13 residues. In germline, CDR1 is SQVTM, CDR2 ANQGSEA. CDR3 in amino acids: CSVLIQGRYEQYF. DNA of the CDR3: TGCAGCGTTCTGATTCAGGGGAGGTACGAGCAGTACTTC.

CDR3 DNA sequence: TGTGCCAGCAGCCCGGGGACAGTCGCCAATCAGCCCCAGCATTTT. Translating gives CASSPGTVANQPQHF. This sequence joins TRBV11-2 and TRBJ1-5, with TRBD1 identical over 7 bases. V lost 5 bases to trimming and J lost 3 bases; unmatched junction nucleotides: 7. Germline V lookup: CDR1 SGHAT, CDR2 FQNNGV. The CDR3 totals 15 residues.

V and J are TRBV9 and TRBJ2-1; 10 bases match TRBD2. Germline V lookup: CDR1 SGDLS, CDR2 YYNGEE. This CDR3 spans 15 amino acids. J gave up 9 bases and V 4 bases, and 10 bases lay outside the gene matches. CDR3 in amino acids: CASSTLAGAPLEQFF. The CDR3 DNA sequence: TGTGCCAGCAGCACGCTAGCGGGGGCCCCTCTTGAGCAGTTCTTC. Full variable domain (remainder filled in from reference TRBV9 and TRBJ2-1): DSGVTQTPKHLITATGQRVTLRCSPRSGDLSVYWYQQSLDQGLQFLIQYYNGEERAKGNILERFSAQQFPDLHSELNLSSLELGDSALYFCASSTLAGAPLEQFFGPGTRLTVL.

J is TRBJ1-5 and V is TRBV28, with D possibly being TRBD1 (5 bases). The CDR3 consists of 16 residues. The germline gives CDR1 MDHEN, CDR2 SYDVKM. Trimming removed 3 bases at V and 0 bases at J, with 12 bases between. The CDR3 nucleotides are TGTGCCAGCAGTTTCCCGACAGAATATAGCAATCAGCCCCAGCATTTT. Translation: CASSFPTEYSNQPQHF.

V gene TRBV7-6 combines with J gene TRBJ2-1, with 9 nucleotides matching TRBD2. The CDR3 has 16 amino acids. J was trimmed by 9 bases and V by 1 base; bases with no gene match: 10. CDR1 and CDR2 (germline): SGHVS, FNYEAQ. This chain's CDR3 is CASSLGLGGGGGEQFF. In nucleotides, the CDR3 is TGTGCCAGCAGCTTAGGGTTGGGCGGCGGGGGGGGTGAGCAGTTCTTC.

This chain links TRBV5-6 with TRBJ2-5; 10 positions agree with TRBD1. Germline lookup yields CDR1 SGHDT and CDR2 YYEEEE. V trimming: 3 bases; J trimming: 3 bases; junction bases outside the gene matches: 11. The CDR3 spans 17 residues. The CDR3 reads CASSSPGQGLREETQYF. CDR3 nucleotides: TGTGCCAGCAGCTCGCCGGGACAGGGGCTTAGGGAAGAGACCCAGTACTTC.